The next 18 T cell receptor beta chains were all read from a single sample in a study of OX40 agonist ivuxolimab in advanced cancers. The repertoire was sequenced with immunoSEQ multiplex PCR; TCRdb's copy has only in-frame clones and lacks some. The repertoire consists of about 80,000 clones, with roughly 85% occurring once and the leading ten covering 2%. Sequences were derived from CD4+ or CD8+ T cells sorted from blood, sampled in a trial of the OX40 agonist ivuxolimab. These TCRs come from an adult with an advanced solid tumor such as melanoma, head and neck, liver or kidney cancer.

Comment on this clone: Other nucleotide sequences from this sample produce the same CDR3. The genes are TRBV28 and TRBJ2-5; TRBD1 is a possible D gene (5 bases). The CDR3 extends over 12 amino acids. V was pared by 6 bases and J by 1 base, with 6 bases between. Per the germline V gene, CDR1 is MDHEN and CDR2 is SYDVKM. In DNA, the CDR3 is TGTGCCAGCAGCCAGGGCCAAGAGACCCAGTACTTC. This translates into CASSQGQETQYF.

In the case of this clone: One end of the junction fails to match germline, which may point to a read error. The rearrangement uses TRBV7-7 and TRBJ2-5; D might be TRBD2 (5 bases). The germline V gene encodes CDR1 SSHAT and CDR2 FNYEAQ (reference sequence). The CDR3 has 13 residues. The DNA for the CDR3 is TGTGCTAGCAGCTTAGCGCAGAGAGAGACCCAGTACTTC. This encodes CASSLAQRETQYF.

The chain has TRBV7-3 and TRBJ1-2; perhaps TRBD1 as D (5 bases). From germline, CDR1 is SGHTA and CDR2 FQGTGA. The CDR3 contains 13 residues. V dropped 3 bases and J dropped 7 bases, with 12 bases sitting between them. The CDR3 DNA sequence: TGTGCCAGCAGCTTTGGCCAGGGAGGTGGCTACACCTTC. Its translation is CASSFGQGGGYTF.

The chain uses TRBV28 and TRBJ2-5, with D possibly being TRBD1 (6 bases). This CDR3 contains 15 residues. V dropped 3 bases and J dropped 7 bases, with 18 bases sitting between them. Germline-derived CDR1 and CDR2 are MDHEN and SYDVKM. Here the CDR3 reads CASSLGITGSGTQYF. As DNA, the CDR3 is TGTGCCAGCAGTTTGGGGATAACAGGGAGTGGGACCCAGTACTTC.

This sequence joins TRBV6-6 and TRBJ1-2; 7 bases are shared with TRBD1. Germline V gives CDR1 MNHNY, CDR2 SVGAGI (reference sequence). V shed 6 bases, J shed 4 bases, and the junction held 5 bases outside the gene matches. This CDR3 contains 13 residues. The CDR3 reads CASSPQGGYGYTF. The CDR3 coding sequence is TGTGCCAGCAGCCCCCAGGGGGGCTATGGCTACACCTTC.

The CDR3 protein is CASTPELNSPLHF. CDR3 nucleotide sequence: TGTGCCAGCACCCCTGAGCTAAATTCACCCCTCCACTTT. This chain joins TRBV6-5 and TRBJ1-6; D ambiguous. V was clipped by 7 bases and J by 7 bases, with 11 bases between them. Germline V lookup: CDR1 MNHEY, CDR2 SVGAGI. The CDR3 has 13 residues.

The chain links TRBV5-4 to TRBJ2-5; 10 bases are shared with TRBD2. Per germline, CDR1 SGHNT and CDR2 YYREEE (reference sequence). V gave up 1 base and J gave up 2 bases; unmatched junction bases: 2. The CDR3 consists of 15 residues. CDR3 bases: TGTGCCAGCAGCTTGATTAGCGGGGGGCAAGAGACCCAGTACTTC. Amino acid sequence: CASSLISGGQETQYF.

This chain connects TRBV7-3 to TRBJ2-6; D uncertain. V lost 5 bases and J lost 4, with 6 bases in between. CDR3 length equals 13 residues. The germline V gene has CDR1 SGHTA and CDR2 FQGTGA. CDR3 nucleotides: TGTGCCAGCAGCCCCGACGGGGCCAACGTCCTGACTTTC. Protein: CASSPDGANVLTF.

V is TRBV10-3 and J is TRBJ1-1; a possible D gene is TRBD1 (5 bases). CDR1 is ENHRY, CDR2 SYGVKD, per germline. There are 15 residues in the CDR3. Deletions cut 7 bases from V and 4 bases from J, with 19 bases between. The CDR3 spells CAINNGIGAGTEAFF. The CDR3 DNA follows: TGTGCCATCAACAACGGGATCGGGGCTGGCACTGAAGCTTTCTTT.

The chain joins TRBV19 to TRBJ1-5, with D perhaps matching TRBD1 (5 bases). V lost 6 bases to trimming and J lost 0 bases, with 12 bases between them. From germline, CDR1 is LNHDA and CDR2 SQIVND (reference sequence). The CDR3 runs to 15 residues. The CDR3 protein is CASRREGDSNQPQHF. The CDR3 region has the DNA TGTGCCAGTAGGAGGGAAGGGGATAGCAATCAGCCCCAGCATTTT.

The chain carries TRBV7-9 and TRBJ2-7; 8 positions match TRBD1. Germline V lookup: CDR1 SEHNR, CDR2 FQNEAQ (reference sequence). The CDR3 loop spans 14 amino acids. The V gene end was trimmed by 6 bases and the J gene end by 7 bases; junction bases not matched to a gene: 11. This CDR3 is CASSQGQATPEQYF. For the CDR3, the DNA is TGTGCCAGCAGTCAGGGACAGGCTACTCCGGAGCAGTACTTC.

The chain links TRBV5-1 to TRBJ1-2, with D tentatively TRBD1 (6 bases). Trimming cost V 0 bases and J 8 bases, with 11 bases left between them. Germline lookup yields CDR1 SGHRS and CDR2 YFSETQ. The CDR3 extends over 13 amino acids. The CDR3 is CASSLDGGDGYTF. DNA for the CDR3: TGCGCCAGCAGCTTGGATGGGGGCGACGGCTACACCTTC.

This chain joins TRBV2 and TRBJ1-3; a possible D gene is TRBD1 (5 bases). Trimming stripped 5 bases from V and 2 bases from J, with 16 bases between. The CDR3 extends over 16 amino acids. CDR1 and CDR2 from the germline V gene are SNHLY and FYNNEI. CDR3 coding DNA: TGTGCCAGCAGTCAAAACCCCGGGACTACTGGAAACACCATATATTTT. Translation: CASSQNPGTTGNTIYF.

This clone showed up just a few times. J is TRBJ1-6 and V is TRBV6-5; D uncertain. In germline, CDR1 is MNHEY, CDR2 SVGAGI. This CDR3 has 13 amino acids. Between the trimmed V and J ends, which lost 2 bases and 10 bases, there was a span of 9 bases. CDR3 region: CASSYTGVSPLHF. The DNA for the CDR3 is TGTGCCAGCAGTTACACCGGTGTGTCACCCCTCCACTTT.

V usage is TRBV7-2 and J usage is TRBJ1-1; the D is unclear. V lost 2 bases and J lost 0, with 7 bases in between. Germline V CDR1 and CDR2: SGHTA, FQGNSA. This CDR3 is built from 14 residues. The CDR3 region is CASSLYRLNTEAFF. CDR3 nucleotide sequence: TGTGCCAGCAGCTTATATCGTTTGAACACTGAAGCTTTCTTT.

The chain couples TRBV5-1 to TRBJ2-3, with 16 bases matching TRBD2. The ends lost 4 bases at V and 6 bases at J; junction bases unmatched: 8. The CDR3 is made up of 17 amino acids. The V gene's germline CDR1 is SGHRS and CDR2 YFSETQ. CDR3 bases: TGCGCCAGCAGCGCAATAGGGACTAGCGGGGGGGCTGATACGCAGTATTTT. The encoded protein is CASSAIGTSGGADTQYF.

The chain recombines TRBV11-2 with TRBJ2-3; D call uncertain. V shed 5 bases and J shed 5 bases, with 5 bases lying between them. Germline loops: CDR1 SGHAT, CDR2 FQNNGV. The CDR3 is 11 amino acids. The CDR3 protein is CASSRRDTQYF. The CDR3 nucleotides read TGTGCCAGCAGCCGTAGAGATACGCAGTATTTT.

V and J are TRBV5-1 and TRBJ2-3, with 16 bases lining up with TRBD2. After removal of 4 bases from V and 5 bases from J, the junction contained 4 bases not matched to a gene. Looked up from germline, CDR1 is SGHRS and CDR2 is YFSETQ. The CDR3 is made up of 16 amino acids. CDR3 sequence: CASSVGTSGGEDTQYF. CDR3 DNA: TGCGCCAGCAGCGTCGGGACTAGCGGGGGGGAAGATACGCAGTATTTT. Based on the CDR3 plus reference TRBV5-1 and TRBJ2-3, the full variable domain is KAGVTQTPRYLIKTRGQQVTLSCSPISGHRSVSWYQQTPGQGLQFLFEYFSETQRNKGNFPGRFSGRQFSNSRSEMNVSTLELGDSALYLCASSVGTSGGEDTQYFGPGTRLTVL.